This is a list of T cell receptor beta chains from one sample in a study of blood T cell repertoires in COVID-19. Clones were read by immunoSEQ multiplex PCR, and TCRdb kept only the in-frame ones, dropping some. Found here are about 240,000 clones, about four fifths of them singletons; the top ten hold over 3.5%. Sequencing input: peripheral blood. These receptors all stem from a woman in her seventies with acute or convalescent COVID-19. The conserved cysteine and the conserved F or W are not part of the CDR3 here. Each record gives: V gene, J gene, CDR3 protein.

>TRBV9|TRBJ1-2
ASSPEGGVGYT
>TRBV6-5|TRBJ2-7
ASSTTGTGIYEQY
>TRBV20-1|TRBJ2-1
SAGDRGQF
>TRBV19|TRBJ1-1
ASSADSGTEAF
>TRBV27|TRBJ2-1
ASSFSGLSYNEQF
>TRBV18|TRBJ1-5
ASALESDQPQH
>TRBV7-9|TRBJ2-5
ASSFVGQPQETQY
>TRBV19|TRBJ1-3
ASSGTGGTGNTIY
>TRBV27|TRBJ1-1
ASSLTGEFGEAF
>TRBV2|TRBJ2-2
ASSTQTGWELF
>TRBV6-6|TRBJ2-1
ASSYSLGLRSNEQF
>TRBV3-1/TRBV3-2|TRBJ1-2
ASSQDGQGAKGYT
>TRBV5-1|TRBJ1-3
ASSPTRGNTIY